This entry concerns a single T cell receptor beta chain. This sample stems from a study of technical replicates of blood from a handful of donors. Profiled with immunoSEQ multiplex PCR; TCRdb holds only in-frame clones, not every one. This repertoire shows 100,000 or so clones, just under 95% found once; its top ten account for about 0.25%. The sample consisted of T cells isolated from PBMCs. The TCR comes from a human donor in good health.

This CDR3 is CASGVWPRYGYTF. CDR3 coding DNA: TGTGCCAGCGGAGTCTGGCCGCGCTATGGCTACACCTTC. The chain links TRBV6-5 to TRBJ1-2; D is unresolved. Germline V gene lookup returns CDR1 MNHEY and CDR2 SVGAGI. The CDR3 is 13 residues long. Trimming shortened V by 8 bases and J by 4 bases, and 14 bases separated the two germline ends.